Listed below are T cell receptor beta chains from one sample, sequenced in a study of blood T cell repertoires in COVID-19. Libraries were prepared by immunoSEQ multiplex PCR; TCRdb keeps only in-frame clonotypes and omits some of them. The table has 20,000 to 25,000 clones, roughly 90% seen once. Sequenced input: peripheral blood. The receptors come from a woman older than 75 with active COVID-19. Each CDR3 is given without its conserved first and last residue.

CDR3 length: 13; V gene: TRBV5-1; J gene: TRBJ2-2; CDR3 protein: ASSLRQGATGELF
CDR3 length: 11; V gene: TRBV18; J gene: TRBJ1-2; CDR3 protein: ASSPDSNYGYT
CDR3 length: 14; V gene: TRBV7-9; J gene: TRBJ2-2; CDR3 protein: ASRPGTGVNTGELF
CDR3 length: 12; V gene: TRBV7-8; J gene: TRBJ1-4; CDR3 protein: ASSRPEANEKLF
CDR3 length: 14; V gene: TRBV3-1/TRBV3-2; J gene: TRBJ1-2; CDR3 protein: ASSQEAKEPIYGYT
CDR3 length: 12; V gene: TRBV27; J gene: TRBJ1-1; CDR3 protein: ASSPQVLNTEAF
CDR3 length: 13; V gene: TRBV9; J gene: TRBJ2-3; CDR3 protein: ASSPSGGAPDTQY
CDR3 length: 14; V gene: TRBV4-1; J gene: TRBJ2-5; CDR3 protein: ASSQGLAGDQETQY
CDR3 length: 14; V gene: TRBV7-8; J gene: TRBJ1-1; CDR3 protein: ASSLAQQGGDTEAF
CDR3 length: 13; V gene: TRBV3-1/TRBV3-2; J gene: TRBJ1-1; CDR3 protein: ASTHNAAQTRTAF
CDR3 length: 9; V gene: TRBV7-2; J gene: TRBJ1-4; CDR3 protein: ASTGGEKLF
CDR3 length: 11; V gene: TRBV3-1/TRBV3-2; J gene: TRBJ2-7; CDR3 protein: ASSQVEGREQY
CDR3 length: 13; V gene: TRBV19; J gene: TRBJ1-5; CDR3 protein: ASSGGARGNQPQH
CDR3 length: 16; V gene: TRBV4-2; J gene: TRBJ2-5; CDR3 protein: ASSQDLSGGGRGVTQY
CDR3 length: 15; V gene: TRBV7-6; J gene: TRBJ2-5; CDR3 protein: ASSGKQGIRFQETQY